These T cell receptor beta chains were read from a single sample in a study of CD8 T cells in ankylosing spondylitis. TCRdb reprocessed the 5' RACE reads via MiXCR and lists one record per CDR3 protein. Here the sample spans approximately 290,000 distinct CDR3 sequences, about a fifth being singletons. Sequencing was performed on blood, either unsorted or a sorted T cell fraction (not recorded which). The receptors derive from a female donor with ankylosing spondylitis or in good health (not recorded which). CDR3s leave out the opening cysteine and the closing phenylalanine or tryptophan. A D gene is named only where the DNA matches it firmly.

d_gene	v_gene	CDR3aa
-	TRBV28	ASSFGTREKLF
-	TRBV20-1	SARARTGAYEQY
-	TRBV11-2	ASSSSWRTDTQY
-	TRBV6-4	ASSEEGDLSTDTQY
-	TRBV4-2	ASSQEARGRAF
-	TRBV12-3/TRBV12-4	ASSFRGTYNSPLH
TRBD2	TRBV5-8	ASSSGSGNYEQY
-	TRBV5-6	ASSWDRSQETQY
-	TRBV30	AWSVLGQFNEKLF
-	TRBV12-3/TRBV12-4	ASRKRGTVGGELF
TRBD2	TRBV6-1	ASGTSGDVNEQF
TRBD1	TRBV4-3	ASSQVQGALSTGNYGYT
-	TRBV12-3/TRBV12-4	ASRPPLDTGELF
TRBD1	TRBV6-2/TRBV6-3	ASRTGQGPTGELF
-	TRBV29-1	SVLNTEAF
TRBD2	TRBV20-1	SARDRTSGVYQETQY
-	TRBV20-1	SVRGPADEQF
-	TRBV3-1	ASSQEEGLYEQY
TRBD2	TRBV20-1	SARDQALRTSGSRNTQY
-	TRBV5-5	ASSLVQGNGNTGELF
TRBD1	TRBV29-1	SVTGTETGIGAEQY
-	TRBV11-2	ASSLVWQYTEAF